This T cell receptor beta chain was observed in a study of vaccination effects on CD4 cells after COVID-19. This CDR3 has 14 residues. The V gene's germline CDR1 is GTSNPN and CDR2 SVGIG (reference sequence). Deletions cut 2 bases from V and 4 bases from J, with 12 bases between. The ViraFEST assay expanded antigen-specific CD4+ T cells with viral peptide pools before sequencing. The culture ran for roughly ten days, and then CD4+ T cells were isolated. Between March and December 2020, the person had a SARS-CoV-2 infection that PCR confirmed. Method: immunoSEQ multiplex PCR; TCRdb's copy keeps in-frame clones and lacks some. The sample carries under 25,000 clones, roughly 74% recorded once. Concerning this clone: No antigen is known for it.

The source is a human donor who had a prior SARS-CoV-2 infection. The V call is TRBV30, the J call TRBJ1-3; D remains ambiguous. The sample was CD4+ T cells from PBMCs cultured with a peptide pool, taken before COVID-19 vaccination. The CDR3 is CAWSLAGSGNTIYF. The CDR3 DNA is TGTGCCTGGAGTTTGGCCGGGTCAGGAAACACCATATATTTT.